The following is a T cell receptor (beta chain) sequence with its context. Its antigen is not identified. PCR amplification relied on 60 Vbeta primers (plus 13 Jbeta primers). Original analysis: Among the unique TCR beta chains that a later analysis counted, about 85 million in all, 10 million to 11 million were shared. The assay was immunoSEQ multiplex PCR, and TCRdb's table has in-frame clones only and misses some. V and J calls and clone size are as listed in that table; D and trimming were resolved from the DNA. The record lists roughly 200,000 clones, of which the ten most abundant hold 0.9% to 1.4%. The data are from a study of cytomegalovirus exposure and HLA in healthy donors. General study results and limits: Likely technical artifact: a cluster of highly shared sequence variants. Later on, analysis showed that most CMV-associated TCR beta chains appeared to be HLA-restricted. Earlier findings revealed that most TCR beta V segments proved productive either about 90% or about 30% of the time.

This CDR3 spans 17 amino acids. Germline CDR1 SNHLY, CDR2 FYNNEI. The V segment lost 5 bases and the J segment 2 bases; nucleotides outside the gene matches: 11. The rearrangement uses TRBV2 and TRBJ2-7; 11 bases agree with TRBD2. Input material: PBMCs. The TCR sequence derives from a girl aged 2 to 9 in good health and CMV-seropositive. The CDR3 is CASSQNPDSGRAYEQYF. The DNA for the CDR3 is TGTGCCAGCAGTCAGAACCCGGATAGCGGGAGGGCCTACGAGCAGTACTTC. Using reference TRBV2 and TRBJ2-7 for the parts outside the CDR3, the full variable domain is EPEVTQTPSHQVTQMGQEVILRCVPISNHLYFYWYRQILGQKVEFLVSFYNNEISEKSEIFDDQFSVERPDGSNFTLKIRSTKLEDSAMYFCASSQNPDSGRAYEQYFGPGTRLTVT.